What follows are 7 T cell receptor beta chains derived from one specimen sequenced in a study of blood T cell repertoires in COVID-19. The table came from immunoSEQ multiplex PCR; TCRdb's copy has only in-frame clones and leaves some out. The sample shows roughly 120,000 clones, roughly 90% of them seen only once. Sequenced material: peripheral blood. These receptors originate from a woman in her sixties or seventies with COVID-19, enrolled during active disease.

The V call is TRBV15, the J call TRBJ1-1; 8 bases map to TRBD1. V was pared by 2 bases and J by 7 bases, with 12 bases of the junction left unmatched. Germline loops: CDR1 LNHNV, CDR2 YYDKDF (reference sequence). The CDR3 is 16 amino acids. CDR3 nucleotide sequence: TGTGCCACCAGCAGACCACCCCAGGGGGCGCAGGGTGAAGCTTTCTTT. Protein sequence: CATSRPPQGAQGEAFF.

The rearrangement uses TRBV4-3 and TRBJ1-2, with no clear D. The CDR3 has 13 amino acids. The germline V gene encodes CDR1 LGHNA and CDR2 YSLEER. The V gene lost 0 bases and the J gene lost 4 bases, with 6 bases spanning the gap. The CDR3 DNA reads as TGCGCCAGCAGCCAAGACGGGTTCTATGGCTACACCTTC. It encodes CASSQDGFYGYTF.

CDR3 sequence (DNA): TGTGCCAGCAGCGTGGCTAGCGAGACAGATACGCAGTATTTT. It translates to CASSVASETDTQYF. V and J are TRBV9 and TRBJ2-3, with D possibly TRBD2 on 6 matching bases. The CDR3 spans 14 residues. Germline V gene sequence: CDR1 SGDLS, CDR2 YYNGEE. The V and J ends lost 2 bases and 3 bases respectively, with 10 bases between them.

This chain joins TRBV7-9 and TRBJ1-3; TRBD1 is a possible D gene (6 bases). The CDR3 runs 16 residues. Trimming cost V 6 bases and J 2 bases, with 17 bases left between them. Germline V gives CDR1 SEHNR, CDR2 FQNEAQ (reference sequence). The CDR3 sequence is CASSYPRGGPGNTIYF. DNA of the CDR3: TGTGCCAGCAGTTATCCCCGGGGGGGGCCTGGAAACACCATATATTTT.

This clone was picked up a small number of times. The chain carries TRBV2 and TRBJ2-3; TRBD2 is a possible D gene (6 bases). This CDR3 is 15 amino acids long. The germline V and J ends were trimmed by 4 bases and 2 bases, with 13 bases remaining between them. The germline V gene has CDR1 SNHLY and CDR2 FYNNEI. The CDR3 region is CASSGGTGHTDTQYF. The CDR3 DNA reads TGTGCCAGCAGTGGCGGGACGGGGCACACAGATACGCAGTATTTT. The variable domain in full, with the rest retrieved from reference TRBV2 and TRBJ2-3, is EPEVTQTPSHQVTQMGQEVILRCVPISNHLYFYWYRQILGQKVEFLVSFYNNEISEKSEIFDDQFSVERPDGSNFTLKIRSTKLEDSAMYFCASSGGTGHTDTQYFGPGTRLTVL.

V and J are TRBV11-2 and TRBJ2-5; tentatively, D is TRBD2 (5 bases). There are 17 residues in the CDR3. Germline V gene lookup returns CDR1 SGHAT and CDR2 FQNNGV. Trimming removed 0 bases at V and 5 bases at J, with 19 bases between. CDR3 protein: CASSLDFRRTPVETQYF. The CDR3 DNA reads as TGTGCCAGCAGCTTAGATTTTAGGCGGACTCCGGTCGAGACCCAGTACTTC. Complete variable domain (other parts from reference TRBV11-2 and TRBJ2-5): EAGVAQSPRYKIIEKRQSVAFWCNPISGHATLYWYQQILGQGPKLLIQFQNNGVVDDSQLPKDRFSAERLKGVDSTLKIQPAKLEDSAVYLCASSLDFRRTPVETQYFGPGTRLLVL.

This chain's CDR3 is CASRLGIFEGGELFF. The DNA of the CDR3 is TGTGCCAGCAGACTGGGCATTTTCGAAGGCGGGGAGCTGTTTTTT. The V gene is TRBV3-1 (or the pseudogene TRBV3-2), the J gene TRBJ2-2, with D uncertain. CDR1 is LGHDT, CDR2 YNNKEL, per germline (reference sequence). The CDR3 spans 15 residues. The V gene lost 6 bases and the J gene lost 7 bases, with 18 bases spanning the gap.